The text below deals with one TCR beta chain. What it binds is unknown. This entry belongs to a study of cytomegalovirus exposure and HLA in healthy donors. V was clipped by 7 bases and J by 4 bases; unmatched bases: 3. CDR1 is MNHNY and CDR2 is SVGAGI in the germline V gene (reference sequence). The CDR3 totals 13 residues. PCR employed 60 Vbeta and 13 Jbeta primers. This table comes from immunoSEQ multiplex PCR, and its TCRdb copy is limited to in-frame clones, with some not included. The sample yields 150,000 to 200,000 clones, about 80% seen once. Study-level results: Only CMV serostatus was available as immune exposure information.

Sequencing was done on a sample of PBMCs. The clonotype originates from a man younger than 35 in good health and CMV-seropositive. The J gene is TRBJ2-3, the V gene TRBV6-6; 9 bases map to TRBD2. As DNA, the CDR3 is TGTGCCAGCACGGCGGGAGGGTCAGATACGCAGTATTTT. Residues: CASTAGGSDTQYF.